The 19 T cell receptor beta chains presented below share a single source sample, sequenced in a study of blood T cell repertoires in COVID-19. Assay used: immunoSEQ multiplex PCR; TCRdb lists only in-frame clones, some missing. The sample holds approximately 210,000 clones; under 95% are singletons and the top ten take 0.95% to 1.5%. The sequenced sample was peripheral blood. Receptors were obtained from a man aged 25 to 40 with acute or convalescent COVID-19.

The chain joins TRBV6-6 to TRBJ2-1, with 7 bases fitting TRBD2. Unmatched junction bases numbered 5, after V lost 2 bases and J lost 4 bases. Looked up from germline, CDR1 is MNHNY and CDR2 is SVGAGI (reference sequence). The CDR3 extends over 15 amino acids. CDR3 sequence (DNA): TGTGCCAGCAGTTACGACCCTAGCGGTTACAATGAGCAGTTCTTC. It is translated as CASSYDPSGYNEQFF.

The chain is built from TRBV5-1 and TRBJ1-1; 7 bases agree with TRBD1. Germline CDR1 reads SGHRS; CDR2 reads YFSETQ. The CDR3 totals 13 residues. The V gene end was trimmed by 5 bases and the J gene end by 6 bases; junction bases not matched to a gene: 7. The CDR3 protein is CASRPTGTAEAFF. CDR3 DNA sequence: TGCGCCAGCAGGCCGACAGGGACCGCTGAAGCTTTCTTT.

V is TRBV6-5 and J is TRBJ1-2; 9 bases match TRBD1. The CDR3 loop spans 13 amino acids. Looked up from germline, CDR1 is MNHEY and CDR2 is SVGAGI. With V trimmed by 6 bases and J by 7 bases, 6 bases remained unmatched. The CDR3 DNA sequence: TGTGCCAGCAGCCCGGGACAGGGCGTTGGCTACACCTTC. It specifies CASSPGQGVGYTF.

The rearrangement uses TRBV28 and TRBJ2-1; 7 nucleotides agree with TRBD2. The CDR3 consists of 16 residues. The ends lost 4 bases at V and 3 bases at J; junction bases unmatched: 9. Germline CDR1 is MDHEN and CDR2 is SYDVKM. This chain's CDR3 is CASSSTSFGVYNEQFF. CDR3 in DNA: TGTGCCAGCAGTTCGACTAGCTTCGGTGTCTACAATGAGCAGTTCTTC. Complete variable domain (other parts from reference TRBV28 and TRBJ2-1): DVKVTQSSRYLVKRTGEKVFLECVQDMDHENMFWYRQDPGLGLRLIYFSYDVKMKEKGDIPEGYSVSREKKERFSLILESASTNQTSMYLCASSSTSFGVYNEQFFGPGTRLTVL.

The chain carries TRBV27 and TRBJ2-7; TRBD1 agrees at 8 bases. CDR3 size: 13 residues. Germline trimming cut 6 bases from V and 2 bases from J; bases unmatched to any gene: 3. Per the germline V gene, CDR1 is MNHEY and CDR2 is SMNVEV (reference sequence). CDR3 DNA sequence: TGTGCCAGCAGATCGGGACAGGCCTACGAGCAGTACTTC. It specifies CASRSGQAYEQYF.

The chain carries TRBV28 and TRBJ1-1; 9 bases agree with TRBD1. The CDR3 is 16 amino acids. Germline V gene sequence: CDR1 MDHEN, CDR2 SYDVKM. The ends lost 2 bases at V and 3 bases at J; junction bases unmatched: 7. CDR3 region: CASSLGPGQGDTEAFF. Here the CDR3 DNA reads TGTGCCAGCAGTTTAGGGCCGGGACAGGGAGACACTGAAGCTTTCTTT.

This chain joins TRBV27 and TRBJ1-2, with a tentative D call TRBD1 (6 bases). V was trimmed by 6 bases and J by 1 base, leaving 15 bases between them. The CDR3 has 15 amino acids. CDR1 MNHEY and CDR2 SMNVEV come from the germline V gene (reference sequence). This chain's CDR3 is CASSSLTGFNYGYTF. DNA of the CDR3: TGTGCCAGCAGCTCACTTACAGGGTTTAACTATGGCTACACCTTC.

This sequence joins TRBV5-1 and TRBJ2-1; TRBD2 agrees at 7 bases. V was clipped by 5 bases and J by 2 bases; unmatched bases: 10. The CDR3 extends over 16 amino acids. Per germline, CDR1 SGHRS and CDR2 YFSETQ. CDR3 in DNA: TGCGCCAGCAGTGATCGGGTAAGCGGGACCTACAATGAGCAGTTCTTC. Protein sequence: CASSDRVSGTYNEQFF.

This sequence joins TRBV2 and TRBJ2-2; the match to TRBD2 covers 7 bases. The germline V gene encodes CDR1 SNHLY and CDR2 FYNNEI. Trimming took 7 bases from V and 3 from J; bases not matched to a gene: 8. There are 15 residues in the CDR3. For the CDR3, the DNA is TGTGCCAGCACCTTGGATAGCGGGTACACCGGGGAGCTGTTTTTT. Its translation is CASTLDSGYTGELFF.

CDR3 region: CASSPVDTQYF. In nucleotides, the CDR3 is TGTGCCAGCAGCCCCGTAGATACGCAGTATTTT. This chain joins TRBV5-8 and TRBJ2-3; D not resolved. This CDR3 has 11 amino acids. Trimming stripped 4 bases from V and 5 bases from J, with 5 bases between. The germline V gene encodes CDR1 SGHTS and CDR2 YDEGEE.

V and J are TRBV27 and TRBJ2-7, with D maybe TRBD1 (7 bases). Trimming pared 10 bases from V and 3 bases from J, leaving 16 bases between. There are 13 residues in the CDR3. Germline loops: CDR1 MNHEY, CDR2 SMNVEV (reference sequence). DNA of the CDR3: TGTGCCACGGGGGACAGTCTCCGCTACGAGCAGTACTTC. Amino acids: CATGDSLRYEQYF.

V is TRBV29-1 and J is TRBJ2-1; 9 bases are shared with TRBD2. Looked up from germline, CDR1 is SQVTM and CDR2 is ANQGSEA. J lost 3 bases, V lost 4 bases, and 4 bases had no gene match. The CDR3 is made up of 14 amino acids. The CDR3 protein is CSVGGSGGYNEQFF. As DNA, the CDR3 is TGCAGCGTTGGGGGTAGCGGGGGCTACAATGAGCAGTTCTTC.

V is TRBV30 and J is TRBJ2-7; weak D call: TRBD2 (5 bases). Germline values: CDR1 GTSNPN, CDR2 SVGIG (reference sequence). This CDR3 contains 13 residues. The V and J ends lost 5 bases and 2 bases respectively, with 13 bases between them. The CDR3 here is CAWDGRTTYEQYF. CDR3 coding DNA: TGTGCCTGGGATGGGAGAACCACCTACGAGCAGTACTTC.

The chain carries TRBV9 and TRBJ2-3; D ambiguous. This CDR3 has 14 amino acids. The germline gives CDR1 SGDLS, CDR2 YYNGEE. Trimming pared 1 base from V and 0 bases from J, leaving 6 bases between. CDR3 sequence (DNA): TGTGCCAGCAGCGTATCCCCTAGCACAGATACGCAGTATTTT. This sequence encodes CASSVSPSTDTQYF.

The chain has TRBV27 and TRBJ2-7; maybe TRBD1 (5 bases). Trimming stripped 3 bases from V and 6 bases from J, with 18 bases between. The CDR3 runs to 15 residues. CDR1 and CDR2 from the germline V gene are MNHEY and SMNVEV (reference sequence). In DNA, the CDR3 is TGTGCCAGCAGTTTTCGGACGGAAGGACAAAGCGAGCAGTACTTC. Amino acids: CASSFRTEGQSEQYF.

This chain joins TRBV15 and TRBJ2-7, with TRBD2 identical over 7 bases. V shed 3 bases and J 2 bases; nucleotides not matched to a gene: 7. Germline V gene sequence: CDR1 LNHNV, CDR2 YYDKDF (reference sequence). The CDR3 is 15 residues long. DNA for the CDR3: TGTGCCACCAGCAGGGGGGGGGACTACCCCTACGAGCAGTACTTC. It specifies CATSRGGDYPYEQYF.

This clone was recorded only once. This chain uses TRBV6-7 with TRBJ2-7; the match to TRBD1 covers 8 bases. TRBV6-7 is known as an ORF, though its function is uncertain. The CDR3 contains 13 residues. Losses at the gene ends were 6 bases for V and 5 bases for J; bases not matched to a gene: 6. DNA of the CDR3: TGTGCCAGCAGGGATACAGGGGGAGACGAGCAGTACTTC. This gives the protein CASRDTGGDEQYF.

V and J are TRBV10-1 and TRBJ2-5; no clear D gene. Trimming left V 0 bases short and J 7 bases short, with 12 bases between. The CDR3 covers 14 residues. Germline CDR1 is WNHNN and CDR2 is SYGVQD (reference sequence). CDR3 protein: CASSESSRYGTQYF. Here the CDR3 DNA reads TGCGCCAGCAGTGAGTCCTCACGTTACGGGACCCAGTACTTC.

The CDR3 spells CASSSPRTEETQYF. CDR3 nucleotides: TGTGCCAGCAGCTCCCCCAGGACAGAAGAGACCCAGTACTTC. The chain joins TRBV5-4 to TRBJ2-5, with D perhaps matching TRBD1 (6 bases). The CDR3 covers 14 residues. V was trimmed by 3 bases and J by 3 bases, leaving 12 bases between them. From germline, CDR1 is SGHNT and CDR2 YYREEE (reference sequence). Full variable domain (outside the CDR3, taken from reference TRBV5-4 and TRBJ2-5): ETGVTQSPTHLIKTRGQQVTLRCSSQSGHNTVSWYQQALGQGPQFIFQYYREEENGRGNFPPRFSGLQFPNYSSELNVNALELDDSALYLCASSSPRTEETQYFGPGTRLLVL.